Included here is one T cell receptor beta chain sequence, with context. Its antigen is unknown. This record comes from a study of multiple sclerosis patients with progressive multifocal leukoencephalopathy. Points from the study as a whole: It is unclear whether the findings reflect JC virus infection or general immunocompromise. Clones expanded at PML were already present before and during natalizumab.

CDR1 and CDR2 from the germline V gene are SGHVS and FNYEAQ. V was trimmed by 1 base and J by 0 bases, leaving 7 bases between them. The CDR3 spans 15 residues. Profiling relied on immunoSEQ multiplex PCR, and the TCRdb table lists in-frame clones only, not all of them. The sample has 25,000 to 35,000 clones, roughly 87% seen once. Time point defined: time of PML onset. The source of this sequence is a human donor with progressive multifocal leukoencephalopathy. Sequences were derived from PBMCs, sampled from a patient treated with natalizumab. V usage is TRBV7-6 and J usage is TRBJ2-1, with D perhaps TRBD1 (5 bases). As DNA, the CDR3 is TGTGCCAGCAGCTTAGACAGGAGCTCCTACAATGAGCAGTTCTTC. Translation: CASSLDRSSYNEQFF.